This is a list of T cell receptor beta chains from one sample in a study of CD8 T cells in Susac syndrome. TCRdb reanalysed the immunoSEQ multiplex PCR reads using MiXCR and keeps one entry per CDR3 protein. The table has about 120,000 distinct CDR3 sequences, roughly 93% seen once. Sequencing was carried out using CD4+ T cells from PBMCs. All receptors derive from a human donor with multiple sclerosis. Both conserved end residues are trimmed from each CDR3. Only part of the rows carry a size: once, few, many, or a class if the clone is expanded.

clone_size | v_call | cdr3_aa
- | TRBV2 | ASTWVDTQY
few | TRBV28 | ASSLTGSRGYT
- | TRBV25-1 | ASSELNYGYT
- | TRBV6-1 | ATLDPGNTIY
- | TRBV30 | AWLRDPGANVLT
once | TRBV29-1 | SVEQTNTEAF
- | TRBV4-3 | ASSQDQGSSSEQF
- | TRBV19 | ASSPTDYNEKLF
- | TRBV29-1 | SGGQADTGELF
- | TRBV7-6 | ASSFRGALSYNEQF
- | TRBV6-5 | ASSYSWGSQETQY
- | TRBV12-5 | ASGLSRLADTQY
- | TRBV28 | ASSRDIELTEAF
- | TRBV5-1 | ASSLVQLGANVLT
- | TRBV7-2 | ASSHGGDNTEAF
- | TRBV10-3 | ASRSRSQGWDEQF
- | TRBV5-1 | ASSSKGAITEAF
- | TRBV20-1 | SAKDSDMGQPQH
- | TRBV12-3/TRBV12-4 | ASRPRTEVIAIY
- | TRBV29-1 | SAGRNTGELF
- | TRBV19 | ASSINQPGYYEQY
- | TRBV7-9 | ASSWEGNTEAF
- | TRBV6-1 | ASRPTNQPQH
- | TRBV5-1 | ASSLEVGLRAYEQY
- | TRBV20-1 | SARDRGRLAGGRETQY
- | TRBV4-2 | ASSQEGRAGGEGGLQY
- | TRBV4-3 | ASSQDPLNEQF
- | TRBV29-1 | SVATTGAGLEEY
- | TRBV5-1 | ASGWGGGLQETQY
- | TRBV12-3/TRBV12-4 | ASSLGWTGDEQF
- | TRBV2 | ASSFTDRVNNSPLH
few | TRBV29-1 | SVERGYGYT
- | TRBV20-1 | SAGGTGAANTQY
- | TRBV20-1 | SARVLFGTGDSPLH
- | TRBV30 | AWSLGTRNSPLH
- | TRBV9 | ASSSGRQGKEKLF
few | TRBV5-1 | ASSLEPGQGSYEQY
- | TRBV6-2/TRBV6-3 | ASSYPMFARGVTEAF
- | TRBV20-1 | SASRAPSTDTQY
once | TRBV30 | AWSDDAYHSGEQY
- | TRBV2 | ASTWGDGPYNEQF
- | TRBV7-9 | ASSPGGADTQY
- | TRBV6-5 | ASSNRDRGEKLF
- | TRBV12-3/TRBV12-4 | ADTPRNTEAF
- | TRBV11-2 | ASSFLSTYSVQTEAF
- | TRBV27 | ASSYTWKDGYT
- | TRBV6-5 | ASSYRVRNRGTEAF
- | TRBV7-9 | ASLTEAETQY
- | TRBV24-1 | ATSRNDYGYT
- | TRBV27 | ASSSTSGFLEQY
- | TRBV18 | ASSPAGGATDTQY
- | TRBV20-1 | SAHGPDSNQPQH
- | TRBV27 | ASSRQGQKAF
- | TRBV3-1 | ASSQGLGGEDTEAF
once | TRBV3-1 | ASSQVVETQY